A selection of T cell receptor beta chains follows, all from one sample in a study of identical twins. TCRdb reprocessed the 5' RACE reads with MiXCR, giving one entry per CDR3 protein. This table has some 1,700,000 distinct CDR3 sequences, about 32% appearing once. The sample was cord blood. Receptors were obtained from a newborn girl in good health. CDR3s leave out the opening cysteine and the closing phenylalanine or tryptophan. Some rows have no size entry. The others give once, few or many, or a class for an expanded clone.

J | V | size | CDR3
TRBJ1-1 | TRBV10-1 | once | ASSDQGARAEAF
TRBJ2-4 | TRBV6-5 | few | ASSYSSSRLAKNIQY
TRBJ1-5 | TRBV20-1 | NA | SARDGGAGYGNQPQH
TRBJ2-2 | TRBV18 | NA | ASSPPGGLNTGELF
TRBJ1-4 | TRBV6-6 | once | ASRRADRPSEKLF
TRBJ2-3 | TRBV3-1 | NA | ASSLVAGEATDTQY
TRBJ2-5 | TRBV29-1 | NA | SATPGTSGQETQY
TRBJ2-3 | TRBV6-5 | few | ASSYSRAGLGTDTQY
TRBJ2-1 | TRBV12-3/TRBV12-4 | few | ASSLPLTSSYNEQF
TRBJ1-4 | TRBV10-3 | few | AISKQGAGDEKLF
TRBJ2-1 | TRBV3-1 | NA | ATDGGYNEQF
TRBJ2-1 | TRBV10-3 | NA | AISKGLAGVGEQF
TRBJ2-7 | TRBV7-8 | many | ASSLKRELFDEQY
TRBJ2-3 | TRBV13 | many | ASSLMGRHTDTQY
TRBJ2-3 | TRBV10-2 | few | ASSESPLGSTDTQY
TRBJ2-1 | TRBV10-3 | few | AISGGGVFNEQF
TRBJ2-1 | TRBV4-2 | NA | ASSQDLGTEQF
TRBJ2-4 | TRBV20-1 | NA | SARDMAGGLAKNIQY
TRBJ2-7 | TRBV14 | NA | ASSQGTVPYEQY
TRBJ2-1 | TRBV6-6 | NA | ASSYKTSGHYNEQF
TRBJ2-5 | TRBV12-3/TRBV12-4 | NA | ASSPGRWGGETQY
TRBJ2-3 | TRBV9 | many | ASSPRLALGPDTQY
TRBJ1-5 | TRBV20-1 | NA | SALTRDSRQPQH
TRBJ1-1 | TRBV14 | NA | ASSPLQVNAEAF